This T cell receptor beta chain appears in the sequencing data of a study of T-cell memory formation after mild COVID-19. Study overall: Largely, TCR clusters stayed within a single donor. Notes on the study in general: Cross-reactive memory seemingly joined, as some responding clones were found in pre-infection memory. Clones contracting across day 15 to 85 had a balanced CD4/CD8 profile; later expanding clones leaned CD4+.

TCRdb re-derived calls from the 5' RACE reads in MiXCR, one entry per CDR3 protein. This table holds more than 300,000 distinct CDR3 sequences, roughly 13% found once. The CDR3 consists of 14 residues. V was clipped by 7 bases and J by 4 bases, with 18 bases between them. Per germline, CDR1 SQVTM and CDR2 ANQGSEA. In this sample, this clonotype turned up a few times. What it binds is unknown. The chain is built from TRBV29-1 and TRBJ2-3; tentatively, D is TRBD2 (5 bases). The sequence was collected from a man aged 18 to 35 who had mild COVID-19 (a few samples of this study predate the infection). Cell type and time point are not known. Sequencing was performed on PBMCs or a T cell subset sorted from them (not recorded which). The CDR3 protein is CSAHTAEAPDTQYF. The CDR3 nucleotides are TGCAGCGCCCACACAGCGGAGGCCCCAGATACGCAGTATTTT.